These T cell receptor beta chains were read from a single sample in a study of response to subunit inactivated influenza vaccine. TCRdb recomputed calls from the RT-PCR reads with MiXCR, one row per CDR3 protein. Here the sample spans approximately 480,000 distinct CDR3 sequences, approximately 11% being singletons. The specimen was PBMCs from blood, collected 40 to 50 days after vaccination. The receptors stem from a man aged 45 to 65 who received an inactivated influenza vaccine. The CDR3 runs from the conserved cysteine through the conserved F or W. A D gene is named only where the DNA matches it firmly. The size field is filled for only some rows; it gives once, few, many or a size class.

TRBD2,TRBJ2-1,TRBV15,many,CATSRDISGLGEQFF,TGTGCCACCAGCAGAGATATATCGGGACTAGGGGAGCAGTTCTTC
TRBD1,TRBJ2-7,TRBV12-3/TRBV12-4,few,CASTLDRGLEQYF,TGTGCCAGCACCCTCGACAGGGGGCTCGAGCAGTACTTC
.,TRBJ2-1,TRBV6-2/TRBV6-3,few,CASSYSWGTGGNEQFF,TGTGCCAGCAGTTACTCCTGGGGAACGGGCGGCAATGAGCAGTTCTTC
TRBD2,TRBJ2-2,TRBV11-2,few,CASSSGLAGGNGELFF,TGTGCCAGCAGCTCCGGACTAGCGGGGGGAAACGGGGAGCTGTTTTTT
.,TRBJ2-1,TRBV20-1,few,CSGERAPSYNEQFF,TGCAGTGGGGAGCGGGCCCCTTCCTACAATGAGCAGTTCTTC
.,TRBJ1-6,TRBV4-3,.,CASSQEINSPLHF,TGCGCCAGCAGCCAAGAAATTAATTCACCCCTCCACTTT
.,TRBJ2-3,TRBV24-1,.,CATSKGGGTDTQYF,TGTGCCACCAGCAAGGGAGGAGGGACAGATACGCAGTATTTT
TRBD2,TRBJ2-3,TRBV7-2,.,CASSFRFSGRTDTQYF,TGTGCCAGCAGCTTTAGGTTTAGCGGGAGGACAGATACGCAGTATTTT
.,TRBJ2-2,TRBV12-3/TRBV12-4,few,CASSPRGWNTGELFF,TGTGCCAGCAGTCCCCGGGGGTGGAACACCGGGGAGCTGTTTTTT
.,TRBJ1-2,TRBV10-3,many,CAISGRRGYGYTF,TGTGCCATCAGTGGTCGGAGGGGCTATGGCTACACCTTC
TRBD2,TRBJ2-3,TRBV28,many,CASSPGGGGTDTQYF,TGTGCCAGCAGCCCGGGGGGGGGCGGCACAGATACGCAGTATTTT
TRBD2,TRBJ2-7,TRBV20-1,.,CSASPPGGSYEQYF,TGCAGTGCTAGTCCCCCGGGGGGGTCCTACGAGCAGTACTTC
.,TRBJ2-2,TRBV7-7,.,CTSSLQDSNTGELFF,TGTACTAGCAGCCTACAGGACAGCAACACCGGGGAGCTGTTTTTT
.,TRBJ1-3,TRBV5-1,few,CASSLGDTHTGNTIYF,TGCGCCAGCAGCTTGGGGGACACCCATACTGGAAACACCATATATTTT
.,TRBJ2-7,TRBV5-1,many,CASSLGPKESYEQYF,TGCGCCAGCAGCTTGGGCCCGAAGGAGTCCTACGAGCAGTACTTC
TRBD1,TRBJ2-5,TRBV5-1,many,CASSWSLGQGSKTQYF,TGCGCCAGCAGCTGGAGCCTCGGACAGGGCTCGAAGACCCAGTACTTC
TRBD1,TRBJ1-2,TRBV20-1,.,CSASTGTAIYGYTF,TGCAGTGCTAGTACCGGGACAGCCATTTATGGCTACACCTTC
.,TRBJ1-5,TRBV12-3/TRBV12-4,few,CASSVGGENQPQHF,TGTGCCAGCAGCGTCGGGGGGGAAAATCAGCCCCAGCATTTT
TRBD2,TRBJ2-7,TRBV5-5,.,CASTQVGGVGEQYF,TGTGCCAGCACCCAGGTTGGGGGGGTAGGCGAGCAGTACTTC
TRBD2,TRBJ2-7,TRBV12-3/TRBV12-4,many,CASSSGLTNYEQYF,TGTGCCAGCAGCTCGGGACTAACTAACTACGAGCAGTACTTC
TRBD2,TRBJ2-2,TRBV6-1,few,CASNALAGPPNTGELFF,TGTGCCAGCAACGCACTAGCGGGCCCACCGAACACCGGGGAGCTGTTTTTT
TRBD1,TRBJ2-7,TRBV6-2/TRBV6-3,.,CASSWGTGGLKQYF,TGTGCCAGCAGTTGGGGGACAGGGGGTTTGAAGCAGTACTTC
.,TRBJ2-1,TRBV7-9,.,CASSSRAYNEQFF,TGTGCCAGCAGCTCCCGAGCCTACAATGAGCAGTTCTTC
TRBD1,TRBJ1-5,TRBV12-3/TRBV12-4,.,CASSLSGQPSNQPQHF,TGTGCCAGCAGTTTATCGGGACAGCCTAGCAATCAGCCCCAGCATTTT
.,TRBJ1-1,TRBV12-3/TRBV12-4,.,CASSVGRRTEAFF,TGTGCCAGCAGTGTCGGGCGGCGCACTGAAGCTTTCTTT
.,TRBJ2-1,TRBV6-1,.,CASSDGLRTFDNEQFF,TGTGCCAGCAGTGATGGACTAAGGACCTTTGACAATGAGCAGTTCTTC
TRBD2,TRBJ2-1,TRBV20-1,.,CSARGVSGTNEQFF,TGCAGTGCTAGAGGGGTTAGCGGGACAAATGAGCAGTTCTTC
.,TRBJ1-2,TRBV12-3/TRBV12-4,few,CASSWMTGVVNYGYTF,TGTGCCAGCAGTTGGATGACCGGGGTCGTTAACTATGGCTACACCTTC